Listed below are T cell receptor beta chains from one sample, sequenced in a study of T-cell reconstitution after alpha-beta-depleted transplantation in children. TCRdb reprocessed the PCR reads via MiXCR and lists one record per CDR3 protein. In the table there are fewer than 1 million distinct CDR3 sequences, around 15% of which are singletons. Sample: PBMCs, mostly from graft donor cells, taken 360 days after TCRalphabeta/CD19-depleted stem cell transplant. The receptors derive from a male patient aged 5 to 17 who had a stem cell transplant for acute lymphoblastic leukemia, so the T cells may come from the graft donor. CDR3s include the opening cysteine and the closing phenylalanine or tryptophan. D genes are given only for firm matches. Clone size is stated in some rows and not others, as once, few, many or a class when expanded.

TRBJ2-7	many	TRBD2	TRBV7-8	TGTGCCAGCAGCTTAGCTGCGGGACTAGCGTATATCGAGCAGTACTTC	CASSLAAGLAYIEQYF
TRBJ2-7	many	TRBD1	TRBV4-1	TGCGCCAGCAGCCAAGATGACAGGGTCTTGCGTGAGCAGTACTTC	CASSQDDRVLREQYF
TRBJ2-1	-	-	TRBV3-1	TGTGCCAGCAGCCAAGACAAGAGGGAGTTCCCCTACAATGAGCAGTTCTTC	CASSQDKREFPYNEQFF
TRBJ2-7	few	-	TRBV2	TGTGCCAGCAGTTGGGGGCTTGTCGAGCAGTACTTC	CASSWGLVEQYF
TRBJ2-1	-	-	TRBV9	TGTGCCAGCAGCGTTCGGGAGCGATACAATGAGCAGTTCTTC	CASSVRERYNEQFF
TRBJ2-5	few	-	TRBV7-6	TGTGCCAGCAGCTCGACCCCTTATCTCCAAGAGACCCAGTACTTC	CASSSTPYLQETQYF
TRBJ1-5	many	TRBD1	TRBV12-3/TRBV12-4	TGTGCCAGCAGTTCACCCGGGACAGGGTATCAGCCCCAGCATTTT	CASSSPGTGYQPQHF
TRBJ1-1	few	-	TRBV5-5	TGTGCCAGCAGCTTCGGGCCATTTGAAAACACTGAAGCTTTCTTT	CASSFGPFENTEAFF
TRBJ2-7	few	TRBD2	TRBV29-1	TGCAGCGCTGCGCCGTTAGCGGGAGGTACGGACGAGCAGTACTTC	CSAAPLAGGTDEQYF
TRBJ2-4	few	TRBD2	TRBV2	TGTGCCAGCAGTTGGACTAGCGGGATGTTCAAAAACATTCAGTACTTC	CASSWTSGMFKNIQYF
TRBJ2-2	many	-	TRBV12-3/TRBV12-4	TGTGCCAGCAACAAAAACCCTGGGGAAGTCGGCGGGGAGCTGTTTTTT	CASNKNPGEVGGELFF
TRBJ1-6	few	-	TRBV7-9	TGTGCCAGCAGTCCTGGATTAAATTCACCCCTCCACTTT	CASSPGLNSPLHF
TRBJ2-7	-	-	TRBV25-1	TGTGCCAGCAGTCAACAGGGACGAGGATACGAGCAGTACTTC	CASSQQGRGYEQYF
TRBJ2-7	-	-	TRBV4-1	TGCGCCAGCAGCCAAGGGCCAGGCGAGATGGCCTACGAGCAGTACTTC	CASSQGPGEMAYEQYF
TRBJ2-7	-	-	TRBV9	TGTGCCAGCAGCGTAGAATCCGGGACTCCCTTTTACGAGCAGTACTTC	CASSVESGTPFYEQYF
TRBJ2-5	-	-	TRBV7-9	TGTGCCAGCAGCTTAGGGTACAGAGAAGAGACCCAGTACTTC	CASSLGYREETQYF
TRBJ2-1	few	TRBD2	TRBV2	TGTGCCAGCAGAGATTCGAAGCGGGACCGGGTCAATGAGCAGTTCTTC	CASRDSKRDRVNEQFF
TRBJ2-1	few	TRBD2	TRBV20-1	TGCAGTATCCGGACTAGCGTGGGGAATGAGCAGTTCTTC	CSIRTSVGNEQFF
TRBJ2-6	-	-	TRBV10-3	TGTGCCATCGCTCCACTGGAGGGCGTCAACTCTGGGGCCAACGTCCTGACTTTC	CAIAPLEGVNSGANVLTF
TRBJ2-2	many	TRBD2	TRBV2	TGTGCCAGCAGGATTAGCGGGAGTGGACTGGGGGCCGGGGAGCTGTTTTTT	CASRISGSGLGAGELFF
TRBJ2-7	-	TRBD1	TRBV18	TGTGCCAGCTCACCGGAACTCGGGACAGGATACGAGCAGTACTTC	CASSPELGTGYEQYF
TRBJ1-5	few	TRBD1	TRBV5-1	TGCGCCAGCAGCTTGGGGGGGACAGAAGGGAATCAGCCCCAGCATTTT	CASSLGGTEGNQPQHF
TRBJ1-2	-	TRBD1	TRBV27	TGTGCCAGCAGTCCATCGATTTTCAGGGGGAACTATGGCTACACCTTC	CASSPSIFRGNYGYTF
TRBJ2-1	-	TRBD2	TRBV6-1	TGTGCCAGCAGTGAACCGGGACTAGCGGGAGTAGGGCAGTTCTTC	CASSEPGLAGVGQFF
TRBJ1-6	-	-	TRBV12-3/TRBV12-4	TGTGCCAGCAGTCGGAACGGACGTTTTTTAGGTTCACCCCTCCACTTT	CASSRNGRFLGSPLHF
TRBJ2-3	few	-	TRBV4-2	TGTGCCAGCAGCCCCCCCGGGTCCACAGATACGCAGTATTTT	CASSPPGSTDTQYF
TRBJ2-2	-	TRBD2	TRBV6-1	TGTGCCAGCAACCGGCCTTTCAGCGGGGGTGGGACCGGGGAGCTGTTTTTT	CASNRPFSGGGTGELFF
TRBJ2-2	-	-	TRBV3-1	TGTGCCAGCAGCCAAGGTGTTATCGGCACCGGGGAGCTGTTTTTT	CASSQGVIGTGELFF
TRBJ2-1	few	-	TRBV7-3	TGTGCCAGCAGCTTAACGGAAGGCCACAATGAGCAGTTCTTC	CASSLTEGHNEQFF